One sample yielded the 25 T cell receptor beta chains listed below, sequenced in a study of cytomegalovirus exposure and HLA in healthy donors. Libraries were prepared by immunoSEQ multiplex PCR; TCRdb keeps only in-frame clonotypes and omits some of them. Here the sample spans about 75,000 clones, 85% being singletons. What was sequenced was PBMCs. The origin of the receptors is a man aged 25-45 years in good health and CMV-seronegative.

The V gene is TRBV30, the J gene TRBJ2-1; 10 bases agree with TRBD1. Germline-derived CDR1 and CDR2 are GTSNPN and SVGIG (reference sequence). V shed 5 bases and J 8 bases; nucleotides not matched to a gene: 9. CDR3 size: 14 residues. Written as DNA, the CDR3 is TGTGCCTGGGGACCGGGACAGGGGAACCATGAGCAGTTCTTC. It translates to CAWGPGQGNHEQFF.

The chain employs TRBV28 and TRBJ2-3, with 10 nucleotides matching TRBD1. Trimming took 10 bases from V and 9 from J; bases not matched to a gene: 13. The CDR3 totals 14 residues. Looked up from germline, CDR1 is MDHEN and CDR2 is SYDVKM. Written as DNA, the CDR3 is TGTGCCACCCTAGGGGGACAGGGGATAGGCACGCAGTATTTT. As protein: CATLGGQGIGTQYF.

This rearrangement joins TRBV9 to TRBJ2-4; TRBD1 is a possible D gene (5 bases). Trimming removed 0 bases at V and 11 bases at J, with 12 bases between. Germline V CDR1 and CDR2: SGDLS, YYNGEE. This CDR3 has 13 amino acids. Here the CDR3 DNA reads TGTGCCAGCAGCGTAGTTCAGGGTGAAGTTCAGTACTTC. It is translated as CASSVVQGEVQYF. Together with reference TRBV9 and TRBJ2-4, the CDR3 gives the full variable domain: DSGVTQTPKHLITATGQRVTLRCSPRSGDLSVYWYQQSLDQGLQFLIQYYNGEERAKGNILERFSAQQFPDLHSELNLSSLELGDSALYFCASSVVQGEVQYFGAGTRLSVL.

The rearrangement joins TRBV14 to TRBJ2-3, with D possibly matching TRBD2 (5 bases). Trimming stripped 7 bases from V and 0 bases from J, with 17 bases between. CDR1 and CDR2 (germline): SGHDN, FVKESK. This CDR3 comprises 16 residues. For the CDR3, the DNA is TGTGCCAGCACCGAATGGAGCGGCTCTAGCACAGATACGCAGTATTTT. This codes for CASTEWSGSSTDTQYF.

The chain combines TRBV6-1 with TRBJ2-3; D is ambiguous. This CDR3 has 13 residues. V gave up 9 bases and J gave up 2 bases, with 12 bases separating them. Germline loops: CDR1 MNHNS, CDR2 SASEGT. CDR3 region: CASAYSITDTQYF. The CDR3 DNA follows: TGTGCCAGTGCGTACAGTATCACAGATACGCAGTATTTT.

The chain combines TRBV5-6 with TRBJ1-2; D might be TRBD1 (5 bases). Trimming cost V 2 bases and J 6 bases, with 14 bases left between them. The CDR3 consists of 14 residues. Germline V gene lookup returns CDR1 SGHDT and CDR2 YYEEEE. The CDR3 loop is CASSFTGEGDGYTF. The DNA for the CDR3 is TGTGCCAGCAGCTTTACGGGGGAAGGGGATGGCTACACCTTC.

V is TRBV5-1 and J is TRBJ2-5; TRBD2 is a possible D gene (5 bases). The germline V gene has CDR1 SGHRS and CDR2 YFSETQ. V lost 5 bases, J lost 4 bases, and 9 bases lay in between. The CDR3 runs to 12 residues. CDR3 region: CASREVAETQYF. DNA of the CDR3: TGCGCCAGCAGGGAGGTAGCAGAGACCCAGTACTTC. Full variable domain (remainder filled in from reference TRBV5-1 and TRBJ2-5): KAGVTQTPRYLIKTRGQQVTLSCSPISGHRSVSWYQQTPGQGLQFLFEYFSETQRNKGNFPGRFSGRQFSNSRSEMNVSTLELGDSALYLCASREVAETQYFGPGTRLLVL.

This chain joins TRBV5-1 and TRBJ2-7; 9 bases are shared with TRBD1. Unmatched junction bases numbered 9, after V lost 5 bases and J lost 0 bases. Germline CDR1 SGHRS, CDR2 YFSETQ. This CDR3 contains 16 residues. The DNA of the CDR3 is TGCGCCAGCAGTAGGACCGGGACAGGGACCTCCTACGAGCAGTACGTC. Translation gives CASSRTGTGTSYEQYV.

This chain links TRBV7-9 with TRBJ2-2, with 7 bases fitting TRBD1. The CDR3 has 15 residues. Germline-derived CDR1 and CDR2 are SEHNR and FQNEAQ (reference sequence). V was pared by 5 bases and J by 7 bases, with 10 bases of the junction left unmatched. The CDR3 loop reads CASSPTGVGVGELFF. The CDR3 DNA is TGTGCCAGCAGCCCTACAGGGGTAGGAGTCGGGGAGCTGTTTTTT.

This chain connects TRBV30 to TRBJ1-6, with D maybe TRBD1 (5 bases). Germline V gene data show CDR1 as GTSNPN and CDR2 as SVGIG (reference sequence). The CDR3 extends over 14 amino acids. The V gene lost 3 bases and the J gene lost 7 bases, with 13 bases spanning the gap. The CDR3 loop reads CAWSGVRENSPLHF. The CDR3 DNA is TGTGCCTGGAGCGGTGTCAGGGAAAATTCACCCCTCCACTTT.

The rearrangement links TRBV27 to TRBJ2-3, with D hard to call. Trimming left V 5 bases short and J 6 bases short, with 9 bases between. The CDR3 is 12 amino acids. Germline V CDR1 and CDR2: MNHEY, SMNVEV (reference sequence). CDR3 loop: CASSREYDTQYF. DNA of the CDR3: TGTGCCAGCAGTAGAGAGTACGATACGCAGTATTTT.

This CDR3 is CRDGGEKLFF. The CDR3 DNA sequence: TGCAGAGACGGAGGCGAAAAACTGTTTTTT. This rearrangement joins TRBV29-1 to TRBJ1-4; D ambiguous. The germline CDR1 and CDR2 sequences are SQVTM and ANQGSEA. This CDR3 contains 10 residues.

The V call is TRBV6-1, the J call TRBJ2-7, with D possibly TRBD2 on 6 matching bases. Trimming left V 8 bases short and J 1 base short, with 12 bases between. CDR1 and CDR2 from the germline V gene are MNHNS and SASEGT. CDR3 length: 13 amino acids. CDR3: CASRRGESYEQYF. CDR3 nucleotide sequence: TGTGCCAGCCGACGCGGGGAGTCCTACGAGCAGTACTTC.

This chain joins TRBV5-1 and TRBJ2-5; maybe TRBD2 (6 bases). The CDR3 is 13 residues long. CDR1 and CDR2 (germline): SGHRS, YFSETQ. Trimming took off 4 bases at V and 0 bases at J, with 7 bases between the two ends. The CDR3 is CASSPGDQETQYF. DNA for the CDR3: TGCGCCAGCAGCCCGGGGGACCAAGAGACCCAGTACTTC.

This clone has only one observation. The V and J genes are TRBV9 and TRBJ2-2; TRBD1 matches 7 bases. Germline assignment: CDR1 SGDLS and CDR2 YYNGEE. Trimming took 0 bases from V and 6 from J; bases not matched to a gene: 2. CDR3 length: 14 residues. The DNA for the CDR3 is TGTGCCAGCAGCGTAGAGGGGGCGGCCGGGGAGCTGTTTTTT. Amino acids: CASSVEGAAGELFF.

This chain connects TRBV7-8 to TRBJ2-4, with D perhaps matching TRBD2 (7 bases). V lost 4 bases and J 3 bases, leaving 19 bases between the germline ends. Looked up from germline, CDR1 is SGHVS and CDR2 is FQNEAQ. The CDR3 contains 17 residues. The CDR3 region is CASSSRWRGGGKNIQYF. CDR3 nucleotides: TGTGCCAGCAGCTCCCGATGGCGGGGAGGGGGCAAAAACATTCAGTACTTC.

The chain carries TRBV5-1 and TRBJ1-5, with a tentative D call TRBD1 (6 bases). Trimming took 0 bases from V and 0 from J, leaving 10 bases between them. CDR3 length equals 16 residues. In germline, CDR1 is SGHRS, CDR2 YFSETQ. As DNA, the CDR3 is TGCGCCAGCAGCTTGGGTGAGGGGGATAGCAATCAGCCCCAGCATTTT. It yields the protein CASSLGEGDSNQPQHF.

This chain links TRBV7-2 with TRBJ2-1; TRBD2 agrees at 8 bases. CDR3 length: 14 residues. V lost 5 bases, J lost 8 bases, and 8 bases stayed unmatched. Germline CDR1 SGHTA, CDR2 FQGNSA. CDR3 protein: CASSLTGGPDEQFF. As DNA, the CDR3 is TGTGCCAGCAGCCTAACGGGGGGGCCGGATGAGCAGTTCTTC.

This rearrangement joins TRBV7-2 to TRBJ1-1; no reliable D call. V lost 1 base, J lost 3 bases, and 12 bases lay in between. In germline, CDR1 is SGHTA, CDR2 FQGNSA. This CDR3 comprises 15 residues. The CDR3 protein is CASSLGGMAYTEAFF. CDR3 DNA sequence: TGTGCCAGCAGCTTAGGAGGGATGGCGTACACTGAAGCTTTCTTT.

The chain links TRBV5-6 to TRBJ2-2, with TRBD1 matching over 8 bases. Per the germline V gene, CDR1 is SGHDT and CDR2 is YYEEEE. Losses at the gene ends were 4 bases for V and 3 bases for J; bases not matched to a gene: 8. This CDR3 has 16 residues. DNA for the CDR3: TGTGCCAGCAGCCCAGACCCAGGGGGCGACACCGGGGAGCTGTTTTTT. Amino acids: CASSPDPGGDTGELFF. Complete variable domain (other parts from reference TRBV5-6 and TRBJ2-2): DAGVTQSPTHLIKTRGQQVTLRCSPKSGHDTVSWYQQALGQGPQFIFQYYEEEERQRGNFPDRFSGHQFPNYSSELNVNALLLGDSALYLCASSPDPGGDTGELFFGEGSRLTVL.

CDR3 amino acids: CASSFQTRQGVNTEAFF. In DNA form, the CDR3 reads TGTGCCAGCAGCTTCCAAACCCGGCAAGGGGTGAACACTGAAGCTTTCTTT. The chain uses TRBV7-3 and TRBJ1-1; maybe TRBD1 (5 bases). Trimming removed 3 bases at V and 0 bases at J, with 17 bases between. This CDR3 spans 17 amino acids. Germline CDR1 is SGHTA and CDR2 is FQGTGA.

V is TRBV5-1 and J is TRBJ1-4; 7 nucleotides agree with TRBD1. V shed 3 bases and J 5 bases; nucleotides not matched to a gene: 10. Germline CDR1 SGHRS, CDR2 YFSETQ. The CDR3 runs 16 residues. CDR3 in DNA: TGCGCCAGCAGCTCGATGACCGGGACAGAGAATGAAAAACTGTTTTTT. Translation: CASSSMTGTENEKLFF.

This chain links TRBV23-1 with TRBJ1-1, with TRBD1 as a possible D gene (5 bases). TRBV23-1 is filed as an ORF, its function uncertain. Trimming shortened V by 1 base and J by 1 base, and 10 bases separated the two germline ends. This CDR3 has 15 residues. The CDR3 spells CASSQYHQGNTEAFF. CDR3 in DNA: TGCGCCAGCAGTCAATACCACCAGGGGAACACTGAAGCTTTCTTT.

The chain employs TRBV2 and TRBJ2-7; 9 bases are shared with TRBD1. V was clipped by 8 bases and J by 3 bases; unmatched bases: 5. CDR1 SNHLY and CDR2 FYNNEI come from the germline V gene. The CDR3 length is 13 residues. The CDR3 sequence: CASDGTGSYEQYF. As DNA, the CDR3 is TGTGCCAGCGACGGGACAGGGAGCTACGAGCAGTACTTC.

The gene calls are TRBV5-1 and TRBJ2-1, with a weak D call TRBD2 (5 bases). V shed 0 bases and J shed 4 bases, with 17 bases lying between them. In germline, CDR1 is SGHRS, CDR2 YFSETQ. There are 17 residues in the CDR3. CDR3 amino acids: CASSLGLARVQYNEQFF. The CDR3 region has the DNA TGCGCCAGCAGCTTGGGATTGGCGCGGGTGCAGTACAATGAGCAGTTCTTC.